This T cell receptor (beta chain) originates from a study of cytomegalovirus exposure and HLA in healthy donors. Overall study findings and caveats: Of the V segments, some could not be distinguished, including TRBV6-2 and TRBV6-3, and were excluded. Reportedly, diagnosis of cytomegalovirus status by the classifier showed high specificity and sensitivity. Most TCR sequences were rare, but some public TCRs occurred in many donors. Most of the TCR beta V segments (in an earlier analysis) were productive either about 87% or about 30% of the time.

V trimming: 2 bases; J trimming: 0 bases; junction bases outside the gene matches: 4. CDR3 length: 15 residues. Germline V gives CDR1 WSHSY, CDR2 SAAADI. Use of 60 Vbeta and 13 Jbeta primers characterized the PCR. Sequencing was performed with immunoSEQ multiplex PCR; in TCRdb, only in-frame clones are kept and a portion is missing. Of over 80,000 clones listed, under 90% are singletons. Sample share makes this clone medium-sized. Its antigen is not known. The chain links TRBV10-2 to TRBJ2-7; TRBD2 matches 7 bases. Material: PBMCs. The clonotype originates from a man aged 45-65 years in good health and CMV-seronegative. In nucleotides, the CDR3 is TGCGCCAGCAGTGAGGTTGGACTAGGCTCCTACGAGCAGTACTTC. This sequence encodes CASSEVGLGSYEQYF.